This T cell receptor beta chain stems from a study of PD-L1 blockade in urothelial cancer. Study information: Males with urothelial cancer arising in the bladder constituted about 90% of the roughly 30 patients. From 0 to 3 prior chemotherapy regimens had been given to the patients.

The ends lost 4 bases at V and 3 bases at J; junction bases unmatched: 9. Germline values: CDR1 SGHNT, CDR2 YYREEE (reference sequence). The length of the CDR3 is 16 residues. Spiking each PCR with synthetic TCR analog templates was performed. Clones were read by immunoSEQ multiplex PCR, and TCRdb kept only the in-frame ones, dropping some. Of about 32,000 clones listed, 87% are singletons. The sample was PBMCs, taken around atezolizumab (anti-PD-L1) treatment. This receptor was taken from a man in his fifties or sixties with urothelial cancer. The gene calls are TRBV5-4 and TRBJ1-4, with 7 bases matching TRBD1. CDR3 sequence: CASSGDSHGPNEKLFF. CDR3 sequence (DNA): TGTGCCAGCAGCGGGGACAGTCATGGCCCTAATGAAAAACTGTTTTTT.